Shown below are 10 T cell receptor beta chains from a single sample sequenced in a study of shared clonotypes between healthy human individuals. Here immunoSEQ multiplex PCR was the method, and the copy in TCRdb shows in-frame clones only, minus some. The sample comprises some 380,000 clones, 90% to 97% of which are singletons, and about 0.32% rests with the top ten. Specimen: memory CD8+ T cells sorted from blood. Described subset: CD45RO+ cells pooled with CCR7-negative TemRA cells. The receptors here all came from a young man in good health.

The chain combines TRBV9 with TRBJ2-7; D possibly corresponds to TRBD2 (6 bases). V lost 5 bases, J lost 0 bases, and 18 bases lay in between. This CDR3 has 16 amino acids. Germline V gene lookup returns CDR1 SGDLS and CDR2 YYNGEE. The CDR3 bases are TGTGCCAGCAGTCGGGGTGGGCGGGGAAGCTCCTACGAGCAGTACTTC. This translates into CASSRGGRGSSYEQYF.

The table lists this clone with a count of one. The chain joins TRBV30 to TRBJ1-4; D unresolved. V lost 3 bases and J 5 bases, leaving 13 bases between the germline ends. Germline loops: CDR1 GTSNPN, CDR2 SVGIG (reference sequence). The CDR3 has 14 residues. CDR3 coding DNA: TGTGCCTGGAGCCCGGGCTTTGGAAATGAAAAACTGTTTTTT. It codes for CAWSPGFGNEKLFF.

V gene TRBV7-3 combines with J gene TRBJ2-1; D is undetermined. V lost 3 bases, J lost 3 bases, and 12 bases lay in between. Germline values: CDR1 SGHTA, CDR2 FQGTGA. The CDR3 is 15 residues long. The CDR3 protein is CASSFAGTYYNEQFF. CDR3 bases: TGTGCCAGCAGCTTCGCAGGAACCTACTACAATGAGCAGTTCTTC.

This clone was seen just once. V usage is TRBV13 and J usage is TRBJ2-1, with D maybe TRBD1 (6 bases). Per the germline V gene, CDR1 is PRHDT and CDR2 is FYEKMQ (reference sequence). V was shortened by 5 bases and J by 6 bases, with 11 bases between the two germline ends. The CDR3 is 13 amino acids. The CDR3 protein is CASSPRQANEQFF. As DNA, the CDR3 is TGTGCCAGCAGCCCCCGACAGGCCAATGAGCAGTTCTTC.

This clone was recorded once. The rearrangement links TRBV14 to TRBJ2-1; D uncertain. Trimming shortened V by 0 bases and J by 7 bases, and 7 bases separated the two germline ends. Germline loops: CDR1 SGHDN, CDR2 FVKESK. CDR3 length: 13 residues. The DNA of the CDR3 is TGTGCCAGCAGCCAAGAATGGTCTAATGAGCAGTTCTTC. Its protein product is CASSQEWSNEQFF. Full variable domain (rest looked up from reference TRBV14 and TRBJ2-1): EAGVTQFPSHSVIEKGQTVTLRCDPISGHDNLYWYRRVMGKEIKFLLHFVKESKQDESGMPNNRFLAERTGGTYSTLKVQPAELEDSGVYFCASSQEWSNEQFFGPGTRLTVL.

The genes are TRBV27 and TRBJ2-4, with D perhaps TRBD2 (6 bases). The germline V gene encodes CDR1 MNHEY and CDR2 SMNVEV (reference sequence). The V and J ends lost 6 bases and 6 bases respectively, with 12 bases between them. The CDR3 has 13 residues. The CDR3 region has the DNA TGTGCCAGCAGACGGGACTTCTTAAACATTCAGTACTTC. This translates into CASRRDFLNIQYF.

The V and J genes are TRBV6-5 and TRBJ1-2, with 7 positions matching TRBD1. This CDR3 comprises 13 residues. Unmatched junction bases numbered 5, after V lost 4 bases and J lost 6 bases. Per germline, CDR1 MNHEY and CDR2 SVGAGI. The chain's CDR3 is CASSLGQFNGYTF. Written as DNA, the CDR3 is TGTGCCAGCAGTTTGGGACAGTTCAATGGCTACACCTTC.

The chain couples TRBV7-9 to TRBJ2-5, with TRBD1 identical over 7 bases. After removal of 0 bases from V and 5 bases from J, the junction contained 6 bases not matched to a gene. Germline CDR1 and CDR2: SEHNR and FQNEAQ (reference sequence). The CDR3 is 15 residues long. CDR3 in DNA: TGTGCCAGCAGCTTAGCGAGACAGGGTGGGGAGACCCAGTACTTC. Encoded protein: CASSLARQGGETQYF.

The chain employs TRBV28 and TRBJ2-3; 9 positions match TRBD1. Germline V lookup: CDR1 MDHEN, CDR2 SYDVKM. CDR3 length: 14 amino acids. V was clipped by 6 bases and J by 3 bases; unmatched bases: 4. The CDR3 loop reads CASRDRGGTDTQYF. CDR3 DNA: TGTGCCAGCAGGGACAGGGGTGGAACAGATACGCAGTATTTT.

The CDR3 coding sequence is TGTGCCAGCAGCTTAGCATGGACAGGAGCGAATGAGCAGTTCTTC. Its protein is CASSLAWTGANEQFF. The chain joins TRBV7-2 to TRBJ2-1; TRBD1 aligns across 7 bases. Trimming cost V 0 bases and J 7 bases; bases outside gene matches: 6. CDR3 size: 15 residues. CDR1 SGHTA and CDR2 FQGNSA come from the germline V gene.